This TCR beta chain was captured in a study of cytomegalovirus exposure and HLA in healthy donors. The PCR had 60 Vbeta and 13 Jbeta primers. The data were produced by immunoSEQ multiplex PCR, yet TCRdb's version contains in-frame clones alone and is incomplete. The sample lists 65,000 to 95,000 clones; 78% were seen once. Trimming pared 2 bases from V and 0 bases from J, leaving 11 bases between. The CDR3 spans 16 residues. From germline, CDR1 is SGHDN and CDR2 FVKESK. Sequenced input: PBMCs. This sequence was found in a male donor in good health and CMV-seropositive. This chain connects TRBV14 to TRBJ2-4; unclear D gene. The CDR3 reads CASSQRTNLAKNIQYF. CDR3 nucleotide sequence: TGTGCCAGCAGCCAACGAACCAACTTAGCCAAAAACATTCAGTACTTC.